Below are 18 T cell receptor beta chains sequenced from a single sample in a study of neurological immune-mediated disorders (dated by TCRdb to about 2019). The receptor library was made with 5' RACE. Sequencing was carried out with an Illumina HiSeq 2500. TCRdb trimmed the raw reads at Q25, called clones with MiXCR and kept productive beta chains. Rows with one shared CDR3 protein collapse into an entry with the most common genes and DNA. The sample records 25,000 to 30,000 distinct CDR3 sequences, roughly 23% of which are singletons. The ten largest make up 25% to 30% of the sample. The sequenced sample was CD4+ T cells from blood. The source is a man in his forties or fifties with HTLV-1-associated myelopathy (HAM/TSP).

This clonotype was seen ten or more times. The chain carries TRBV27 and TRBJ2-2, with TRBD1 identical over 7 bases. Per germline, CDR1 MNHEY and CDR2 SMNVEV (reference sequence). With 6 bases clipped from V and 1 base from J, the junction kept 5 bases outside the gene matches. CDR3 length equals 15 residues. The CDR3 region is CASRQRGLNTGELFF. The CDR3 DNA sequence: TGTGCCAGCAGGCAGAGGGGGCTGAACACCGGGGAGCTGTTTTTT.

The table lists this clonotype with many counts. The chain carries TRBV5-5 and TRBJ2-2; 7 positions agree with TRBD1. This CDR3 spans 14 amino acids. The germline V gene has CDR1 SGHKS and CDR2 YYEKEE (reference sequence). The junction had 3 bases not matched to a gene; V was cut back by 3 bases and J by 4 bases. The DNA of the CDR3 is TGTGCCAGCAGCTCAGGACAGGTCACCGGGGAGCTGTTTTTT. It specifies CASSSGQVTGELFF. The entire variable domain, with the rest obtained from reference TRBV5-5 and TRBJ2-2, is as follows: DAGVTQSPTHLIKTRGQQVTLRCSPISGHKSVSWYQQVLGQGPQFIFQYYEKEERGRGNFPDRFSARQFPNYSSELNVNALLLGDSALYLCASSSGQVTGELFFGEGSRLTVL.

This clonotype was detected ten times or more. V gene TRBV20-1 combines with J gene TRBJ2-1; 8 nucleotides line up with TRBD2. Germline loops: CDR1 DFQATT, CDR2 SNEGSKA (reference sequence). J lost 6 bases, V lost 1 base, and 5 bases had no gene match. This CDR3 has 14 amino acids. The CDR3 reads CSARAQRGFNEQFF. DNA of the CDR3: TGCAGTGCTAGAGCCCAGCGGGGGTTCAATGAGCAGTTCTTC.

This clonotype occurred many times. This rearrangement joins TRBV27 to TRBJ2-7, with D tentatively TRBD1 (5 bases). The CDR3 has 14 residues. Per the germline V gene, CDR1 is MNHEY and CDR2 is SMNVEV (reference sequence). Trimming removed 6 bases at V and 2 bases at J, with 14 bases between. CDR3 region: CASRLGARTYEQYF. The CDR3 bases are TGTGCCAGCAGATTAGGGGCCAGGACCTACGAGCAGTACTTC.

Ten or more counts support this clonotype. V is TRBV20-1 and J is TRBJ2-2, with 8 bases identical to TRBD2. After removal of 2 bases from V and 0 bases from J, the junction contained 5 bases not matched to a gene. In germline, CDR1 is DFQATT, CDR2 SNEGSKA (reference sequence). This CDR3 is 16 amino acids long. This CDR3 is CSARPASGSNTGELFF. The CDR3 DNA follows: TGCAGTGCTAGACCGGCTAGCGGGTCGAACACCGGGGAGCTGTTTTTT.

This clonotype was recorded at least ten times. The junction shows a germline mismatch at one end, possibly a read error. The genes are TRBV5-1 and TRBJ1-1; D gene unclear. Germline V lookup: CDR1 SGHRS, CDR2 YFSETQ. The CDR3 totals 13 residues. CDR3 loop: CASSLDPGTEAFF. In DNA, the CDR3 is TGCGCCAGCAGTTTGGACCCGGGGACTGAAGCTTTCTTT.

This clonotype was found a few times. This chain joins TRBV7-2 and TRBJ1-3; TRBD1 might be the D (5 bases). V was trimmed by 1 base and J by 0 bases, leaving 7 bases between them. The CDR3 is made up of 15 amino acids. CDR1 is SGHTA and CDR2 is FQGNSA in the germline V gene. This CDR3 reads CASSLVGGSGNTIYF. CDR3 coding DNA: TGTGCCAGCAGCTTAGTCGGGGGCTCTGGAAACACCATATATTTT.

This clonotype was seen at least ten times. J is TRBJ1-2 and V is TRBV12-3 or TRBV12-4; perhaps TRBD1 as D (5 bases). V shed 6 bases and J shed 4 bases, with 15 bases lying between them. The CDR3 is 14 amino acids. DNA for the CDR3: TGTGCCAGCAGCCCGGGTCAGGGTGTCTATGGCTACACCTTC. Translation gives CASSPGQGVYGYTF.

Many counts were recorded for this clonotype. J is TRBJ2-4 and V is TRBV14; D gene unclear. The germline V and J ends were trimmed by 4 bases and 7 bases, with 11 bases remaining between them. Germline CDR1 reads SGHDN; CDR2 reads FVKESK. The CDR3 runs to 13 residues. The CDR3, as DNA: TGTGCCAGCAGCCCTGGACCTCAGAACATTCAGTACTTC. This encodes CASSPGPQNIQYF.

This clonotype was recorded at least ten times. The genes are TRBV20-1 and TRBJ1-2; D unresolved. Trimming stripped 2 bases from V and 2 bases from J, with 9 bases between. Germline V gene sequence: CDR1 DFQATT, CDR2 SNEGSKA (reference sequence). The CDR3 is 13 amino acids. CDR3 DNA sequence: TGCAGTGCTAGAAAAGCCGGGAACTATGGCTACACCTTC. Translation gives CSARKAGNYGYTF.

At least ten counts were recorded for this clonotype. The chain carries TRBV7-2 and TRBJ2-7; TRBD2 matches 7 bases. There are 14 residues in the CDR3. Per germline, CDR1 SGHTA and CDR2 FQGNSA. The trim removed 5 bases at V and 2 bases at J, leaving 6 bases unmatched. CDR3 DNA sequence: TGTGCCAGCAGCCCCCAGCGGGGAGCCTACGAGCAGTACTTC. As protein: CASSPQRGAYEQYF.

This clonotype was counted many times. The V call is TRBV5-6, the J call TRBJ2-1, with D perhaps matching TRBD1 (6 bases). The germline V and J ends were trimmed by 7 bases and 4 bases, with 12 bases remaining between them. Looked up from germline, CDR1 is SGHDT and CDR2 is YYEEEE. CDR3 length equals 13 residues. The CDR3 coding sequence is TGTGCCAGCCCTCAGGGGACATACAATGAGCAGTTCTTC. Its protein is CASPQGTYNEQFF.

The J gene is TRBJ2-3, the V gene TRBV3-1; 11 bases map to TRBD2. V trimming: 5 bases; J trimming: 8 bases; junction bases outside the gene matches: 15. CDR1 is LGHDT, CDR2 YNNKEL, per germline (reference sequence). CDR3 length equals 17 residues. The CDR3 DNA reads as TGTGCCAGCAGCTCCCCCTCGACTAGCGGGGTTAGTGGTACGCAGTATTTT. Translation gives CASSSPSTSGVSGTQYF.

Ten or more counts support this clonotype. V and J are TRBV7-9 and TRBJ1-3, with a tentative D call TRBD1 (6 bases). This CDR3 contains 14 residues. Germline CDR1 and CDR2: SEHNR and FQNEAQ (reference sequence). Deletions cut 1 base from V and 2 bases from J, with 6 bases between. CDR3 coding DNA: TGTGCCAGCAGCTTAGGGACAGCTGGAAACACCATATATTTT. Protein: CASSLGTAGNTIYF.

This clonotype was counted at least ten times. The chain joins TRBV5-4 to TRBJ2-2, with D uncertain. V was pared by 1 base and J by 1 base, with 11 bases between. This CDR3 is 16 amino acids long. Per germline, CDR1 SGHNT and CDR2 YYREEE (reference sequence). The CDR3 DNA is TGTGCCAGCAGCTTGAAGCACGGGCTGAACACCGGGGAGCTGTTTTTT. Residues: CASSLKHGLNTGELFF.

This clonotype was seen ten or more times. CDR3 protein: CASSLAVTGSQPQHF. Written as DNA, the CDR3 is TGTGCCAGCAGCTTGGCCGTGACAGGTTCGCAGCCCCAGCATTTT. The V and J genes are TRBV5-5 and TRBJ1-5; D is perhaps TRBD1 (6 bases). Looked up from germline, CDR1 is SGHKS and CDR2 is YYEKEE (reference sequence). V was trimmed by 0 bases and J by 7 bases, leaving 14 bases between them. The CDR3 contains 15 residues.

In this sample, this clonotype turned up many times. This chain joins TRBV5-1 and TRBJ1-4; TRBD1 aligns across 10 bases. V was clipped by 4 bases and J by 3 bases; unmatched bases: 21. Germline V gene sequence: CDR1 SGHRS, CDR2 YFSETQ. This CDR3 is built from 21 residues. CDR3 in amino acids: CASSTGDRGLKLGLANEKLFF. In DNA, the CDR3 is TGCGCCAGCAGCACCGGGGACAGGGGCCTAAAGCTGGGTTTGGCTAATGAAAAACTGTTTTTT.

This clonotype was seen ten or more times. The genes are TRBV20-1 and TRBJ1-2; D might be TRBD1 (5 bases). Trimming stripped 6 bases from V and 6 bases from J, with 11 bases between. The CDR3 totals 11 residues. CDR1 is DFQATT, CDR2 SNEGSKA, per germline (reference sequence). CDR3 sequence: CSATDNDGYTF. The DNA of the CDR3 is TGCAGTGCGACGGACAACGATGGCTACACCTTC.